Shown below are 30 T cell receptor beta chains from a single sample sequenced in a study of shared clonotypes between healthy human individuals. Here immunoSEQ multiplex PCR was the method, and the copy in TCRdb shows in-frame clones only, minus some. The repertoire holds 2.5 million or so clones, with around nine tenths as singletons. Sequenced: naive CD4+ T cells sorted from blood. Subset reported: CD45RA+ positively selected. These receptors were taken from a man between 18 and 35 years old in good health.

The rearrangement joins TRBV6-5 to TRBJ1-6; D is ambiguous. The V end lost 2 bases, the J end lost 8 bases, and 7 bases lay between the germline ends. The CDR3 is 13 residues long. Germline lookup yields CDR1 MNHEY and CDR2 SVGAGI. The CDR3 spells CASSYGSYSPLHF. The CDR3 DNA sequence: TGTGCCAGCAGTTACGGGTCATATTCACCCCTCCACTTT.

As concerns this clone: The identical CDR3 is also encoded by other nucleotide sequences in the sample. The rearrangement uses TRBV2 and TRBJ2-5; the D gene is possibly TRBD2 (6 bases). The CDR3 has 13 residues. Per the germline V gene, CDR1 is SNHLY and CDR2 is FYNNEI. V dropped 4 bases and J dropped 4 bases, with 10 bases sitting between them. CDR3 sequence: CASSGGEGETQYF. The CDR3 region has the DNA TGTGCCAGCAGTGGGGGGGAAGGAGAGACCCAGTACTTC.

The chain carries TRBV4-2 and TRBJ1-4; weak D call: TRBD1 (5 bases). The CDR3 has 16 residues. V lost 0 bases and J 6 bases, leaving 14 bases between the germline ends. Per germline, CDR1 LGHNA and CDR2 YNFKEQ. Here the CDR3 reads CASSQDDAGRDEKLFF. DNA for the CDR3: TGTGCCAGCAGCCAAGATGACGCAGGGCGAGATGAAAAACTGTTTTTT.

V is TRBV5-4 and J is TRBJ2-7, with TRBD2 as a possible D gene (6 bases). CDR3 size: 14 residues. Germline CDR1 reads SGHNT; CDR2 reads YYREEE (reference sequence). Trimming cost V 4 bases and J 2 bases, with 13 bases left between them. CDR3 in amino acids: CASSPKEGTYEQYF. The CDR3 nucleotides are TGTGCCAGCAGCCCAAAGGAGGGGACCTACGAGCAGTACTTC. Full variable domain (rest looked up from reference TRBV5-4 and TRBJ2-7): ETGVTQSPTHLIKTRGQQVTLRCSSQSGHNTVSWYQQALGQGPQFIFQYYREEENGRGNFPPRFSGLQFPNYSSELNVNALELDDSALYLCASSPKEGTYEQYFGPGTRLTVT.

This chain joins TRBV19 and TRBJ2-6; 11 positions match TRBD2. This CDR3 is 18 amino acids long. CDR1 LNHDA and CDR2 SQIVND come from the germline V gene (reference sequence). V lost 6 bases to trimming and J lost 1 base; unmatched junction nucleotides: 8. The chain's CDR3 is CASRLLAGDGSGANVLTF. CDR3 bases: TGTGCCAGTAGGCTACTAGCGGGGGATGGGTCTGGGGCCAACGTCCTGACTTTC.

The chain has TRBV6-5 and TRBJ2-7, with 7 bases aligning to TRBD2. V lost 6 bases and J lost 4; bases outside the gene matches: 12. The V gene's germline CDR1 is MNHEY and CDR2 SVGAGI. CDR3 length: 15 amino acids. This CDR3 reads CASSRHLADPYEQYF. The CDR3 DNA is TGTGCCAGCAGCCGGCATCTAGCGGACCCGTACGAGCAGTACTTC.

The chain has TRBV5-3 and TRBJ2-3; 7 nucleotides line up with TRBD1. TRBV5-3 is classed as an ORF, of uncertain function. After removal of 1 base from V and 4 bases from J, the junction contained 9 bases not matched to a gene. This CDR3 spans 16 amino acids. The CDR3 protein is CARSLSRTGRADTQYF. The DNA for the CDR3 is TGTGCCAGAAGCTTGTCCCGGACAGGTAGGGCAGATACGCAGTATTTT.

V and J are TRBV6-5 and TRBJ1-4; D is unclear. The length of the CDR3 is 15 residues. Germline assignment: CDR1 MNHEY and CDR2 SVGAGI. The ends were cut back, 2 bases at V and 4 bases at J, with 11 bases in the middle. The DNA of the CDR3 is TGTGCCAGCAGTTACGGTCCAGCGAATAATGAAAAACTGTTTTTT. Protein: CASSYGPANNEKLFF.

This clone was counted only a few times. The chain is built from TRBV10-3 and TRBJ1-5; weak D call: TRBD1 (5 bases). The ends were cut back, 6 bases at V and 3 bases at J, with 9 bases in the middle. The germline gives CDR1 ENHRY, CDR2 SYGVKD. This CDR3 region has 13 residues. The CDR3 DNA reads TGTGCCATCAGCAGGGCTGACAATCAGCCCCAGCATTTT. This translates into CAISRADNQPQHF.

Concerning this clone itself: Other DNA sequences in the sample encode the same CDR3. The chain combines TRBV6-6 with TRBJ1-1, with 7 positions matching TRBD1. Looked up from germline, CDR1 is MNHNY and CDR2 is SVGAGI (reference sequence). The CDR3 is made up of 14 amino acids. The V segment lost 0 bases and the J segment 3 bases; nucleotides outside the gene matches: 1. The CDR3 sequence: CASSYSTGYTEAFF. The CDR3 nucleotides read TGTGCCAGCAGTTACTCGACAGGGTACACTGAAGCTTTCTTT.

The chain combines TRBV5-6 with TRBJ1-2, with 9 bases identical to TRBD1. The CDR3 consists of 16 residues. Germline CDR1 is SGHDT and CDR2 is YYEEEE. J was trimmed by 4 bases and V by 4 bases; bases with no gene match: 11. CDR3 protein: CASSTGDRAFGYGYTF. CDR3 DNA sequence: TGTGCCAGCAGCACGGGGGACAGGGCTTTTGGCTATGGCTACACCTTC.

J is TRBJ1-6 and V is TRBV2; no clear D gene. Germline V gives CDR1 SNHLY, CDR2 FYNNEI. The CDR3 spans 12 residues. V shed 7 bases and J shed 9 bases, with 10 bases lying between them. The chain's CDR3 is CASNWGSSPLHF. The CDR3 DNA reads TGTGCCAGCAATTGGGGTAGTTCACCCCTCCACTTT.

To note about this clone: At one boundary the junction diverges from the germline segment, which might be a read error. The V gene is TRBV30, the J gene TRBJ2-4; perhaps TRBD2 as D (5 bases). The CDR3 totals 11 residues. Germline values: CDR1 GTSNPN, CDR2 SVGIG (reference sequence). As DNA, the CDR3 is TGTGCCCGGAGGAGAGGGAACATTCAGTACTTC. It translates to CARRRGNIQYF.

This clone has a single count. J is TRBJ1-5 and V is TRBV12-5; TRBD1 might be the D (5 bases). Deletions cut 7 bases from V and 1 base from J, with 14 bases between. The CDR3 totals 15 residues. CDR1 and CDR2 from the germline V gene are LGHNT and FRNRAP. This CDR3 reads CASAMGVSSNQPQHF. CDR3 DNA: TGTGCTAGTGCCATGGGGGTTTCGAGCAATCAGCCCCAGCATTTT. Together with reference TRBV12-5 and TRBJ1-5, the CDR3 gives the full variable domain: DARVTQTPRHKVTEMGQEVTMRCQPILGHNTVFWYRQTMMQGLELLAYFRNRAPLDDSGMPKDRFSAEMPDATLATLKIQPSEPRDSAVYFCASAMGVSSNQPQHFGDGTRLSIL.

V is TRBV6-6 and J is TRBJ2-2; D is undetermined. The CDR3 contains 13 residues. V lost 8 bases and J 4 bases, leaving 11 bases between the germline ends. The germline V gene has CDR1 MNHNY and CDR2 SVGAGI (reference sequence). The CDR3: CASGRASTGELFF. CDR3 in DNA: TGTGCCAGCGGACGGGCCTCCACCGGGGAGCTGTTTTTT.

J is TRBJ1-3 and V is TRBV28; perhaps TRBD1 as D (6 bases). From germline, CDR1 is MDHEN and CDR2 SYDVKM. The V and J ends lost 1 base and 3 bases respectively, with 7 bases between them. The CDR3 runs 14 residues. CDR3 sequence: CASSLYRDGNTIYF. The DNA for the CDR3 is TGTGCCAGCAGTTTATACAGGGATGGAAACACCATATATTTT.

V gene TRBV9 combines with J gene TRBJ2-1; D call uncertain. The V gene lost 4 bases and the J gene lost 0 bases, with 11 bases spanning the gap. This CDR3 has 15 residues. Germline V lookup: CDR1 SGDLS, CDR2 YYNGEE. This CDR3 is CASSIAELSYNEQFF. The DNA of the CDR3 is TGTGCCAGCAGCATAGCAGAACTCTCCTACAATGAGCAGTTCTTC.

This chain connects TRBV19 to TRBJ1-2, with a tentative D call TRBD1 (6 bases). The CDR3 length is 15 residues. Trimming took 8 bases from V and 7 from J, leaving 23 bases between them. In germline, CDR1 is LNHDA, CDR2 SQIVND (reference sequence). CDR3 amino acids: CASGRQEAPLPGYTF. CDR3 nucleotide sequence: TGTGCCAGTGGACGACAGGAGGCACCCCTACCTGGCTACACCTTC.

The chain employs TRBV7-9 and TRBJ1-1, with D hard to call. Trimming shortened V by 4 bases and J by 0 bases, and 15 bases separated the two germline ends. Germline V CDR1 and CDR2: SEHNR, FQNEAQ (reference sequence). The CDR3 is 16 residues long. CDR3 region: CASSSARVGMNTEAFF. CDR3 coding DNA: TGTGCCAGCAGCTCAGCGCGGGTGGGGATGAACACTGAAGCTTTCTTT.

The chain uses TRBV7-9 and TRBJ2-1, with TRBD2 matching over 13 bases. The CDR3 extends over 19 amino acids. The V gene's germline CDR1 is SEHNR and CDR2 FQNEAQ (reference sequence). V gave up 1 base and J gave up 0 bases; unmatched junction bases: 6. This CDR3 is CASSLGGWTSGSSYNEQFF. CDR3 nucleotide sequence: TGTGCCAGCAGCTTAGGAGGGTGGACTAGCGGGAGCTCCTACAATGAGCAGTTCTTC. The entire variable domain, with the rest obtained from reference TRBV7-9 and TRBJ2-1, is as follows: DTGVSQNPRHKITKRGQNVTFRCDPISEHNRLYWYRQTLGQGPEFLTYFQNEAQLEKSRLLSDRFSAERPKGSFSTLEIQRTEQGDSAMYLCASSLGGWTSGSSYNEQFFGPGTRLTVL.

This chain uses TRBV7-9 with TRBJ1-2; D may be TRBD1 (5 bases). The CDR3 extends over 17 amino acids. V was pared by 2 bases and J by 0 bases, with 16 bases between. Germline CDR1 and CDR2: SEHNR and FQNEAQ (reference sequence). CDR3 coding DNA: TGTGCCAGCAGCTTAATACTCACGGACAACTCTAACTATGGCTACACCTTC. Translation gives CASSLILTDNSNYGYTF.

The genes are TRBV5-4 and TRBJ1-4, with D perhaps TRBD1 (6 bases). The CDR3 spans 17 residues. Germline values: CDR1 SGHNT, CDR2 YYREEE (reference sequence). V was shortened by 0 bases and J by 1 base, with 13 bases between the two germline ends. The CDR3 protein is CASSLAGRGETNEKLFF. CDR3 nucleotides: TGTGCCAGCAGCTTGGCTGGCAGGGGAGAAACTAATGAAAAACTGTTTTTT. Drawing the rest from reference TRBV5-4 and TRBJ1-4, the complete variable domain is ETGVTQSPTHLIKTRGQQVTLRCSSQSGHNTVSWYQQALGQGPQFIFQYYREEENGRGNFPPRFSGLQFPNYSSELNVNALELDDSALYLCASSLAGRGETNEKLFFGSGTQLSVL.

The chain is built from TRBV21-1 and TRBJ2-7. TRBV21-1 is a recognized pseudogene. The CDR3 covers 15 residues. The CDR3 sequence: CASSKDRCRAYEQYF. The CDR3 DNA reads as TGTGCCAGCAGCAAAGACCGTTGTAGGGCCTACGAGCAGTACTTC.

The V and J genes are TRBV6-1 and TRBJ2-7, with 7 bases lining up with TRBD1. Germline CDR1 MNHNS, CDR2 SASEGT. There are 16 residues in the CDR3. Trimming at V came to 3 bases and at J to 3 bases, leaving 11 bases not matched to a gene. This CDR3 reads CASSEREGGQVYEQYF. Written as DNA, the CDR3 is TGTGCCAGCAGTGAGAGAGAGGGCGGACAGGTCTACGAGCAGTACTTC.

This chain links TRBV2 with TRBJ2-7; D not resolved. The ends were cut back, 5 bases at V and 4 bases at J, with 12 bases in the middle. Per the germline V gene, CDR1 is SNHLY and CDR2 is FYNNEI. CDR3 length: 13 residues. CDR3 DNA sequence: TGTGCCAGCAGTCTTGGACGGATTTACGAGCAGTACTTC. Its translation: CASSLGRIYEQYF.

The chain is built from TRBV30 and TRBJ1-2; D uncertain. Germline V lookup: CDR1 GTSNPN, CDR2 SVGIG (reference sequence). The CDR3 has 13 amino acids. The germline V and J ends were trimmed by 7 bases and 3 bases, with 15 bases remaining between them. This CDR3 is CASSFTRDYGYTF. CDR3 in DNA: TGTGCCTCCTCGTTTACAAGGGACTATGGCTACACCTTC.

This chain links TRBV7-2 with TRBJ1-4; 8 nucleotides align to TRBD1. Germline V gene lookup returns CDR1 SGHTA and CDR2 FQGNSA. V lost 5 bases to trimming and J lost 7 bases; unmatched junction nucleotides: 9. The CDR3 runs 15 residues. The CDR3 spells CASSDQGARIEKLFF. The DNA for the CDR3 is TGTGCCAGCAGCGATCAGGGGGCAAGAATTGAAAAACTGTTTTTT.

Details on this clone: This sample includes further DNA sequences coding for the same CDR3. V usage is TRBV28 and J usage is TRBJ2-5; D unresolved. The germline gives CDR1 MDHEN, CDR2 SYDVKM. Between the trimmed V and J ends, which lost 4 bases and 1 base, there was a span of 4 bases. This CDR3 spans 12 amino acids. The chain's CDR3 is CASSSGQETQYF. The CDR3 nucleotides are TGTGCCAGCAGTTCGGGCCAAGAGACCCAGTACTTC.

The chain has TRBV30 and TRBJ1-4; D perhaps matches TRBD1 (6 bases). V was shortened by 3 bases and J by 0 bases, with 17 bases between the two germline ends. Germline V gene sequence: CDR1 GTSNPN, CDR2 SVGIG (reference sequence). The CDR3 runs 17 residues. Written as DNA, the CDR3 is TGTGCCTGGAGGAAACCGGGACACGACGCAACTAATGAAAAACTGTTTTTT. Translated: CAWRKPGHDATNEKLFF.

The chain recombines TRBV5-1 with TRBJ2-3, with TRBD1 matching 9 bases. The V segment lost 0 bases and the J segment 11 bases; nucleotides outside the gene matches: 13. The CDR3 sequence is 16 residues long. From germline, CDR1 is SGHRS and CDR2 YFSETQ. CDR3 protein: CASSLDGTGPYGGQYF. The CDR3 bases are TGCGCCAGCAGCTTGGATGGGACAGGGCCCTATGGGGGGCAGTATTTT.